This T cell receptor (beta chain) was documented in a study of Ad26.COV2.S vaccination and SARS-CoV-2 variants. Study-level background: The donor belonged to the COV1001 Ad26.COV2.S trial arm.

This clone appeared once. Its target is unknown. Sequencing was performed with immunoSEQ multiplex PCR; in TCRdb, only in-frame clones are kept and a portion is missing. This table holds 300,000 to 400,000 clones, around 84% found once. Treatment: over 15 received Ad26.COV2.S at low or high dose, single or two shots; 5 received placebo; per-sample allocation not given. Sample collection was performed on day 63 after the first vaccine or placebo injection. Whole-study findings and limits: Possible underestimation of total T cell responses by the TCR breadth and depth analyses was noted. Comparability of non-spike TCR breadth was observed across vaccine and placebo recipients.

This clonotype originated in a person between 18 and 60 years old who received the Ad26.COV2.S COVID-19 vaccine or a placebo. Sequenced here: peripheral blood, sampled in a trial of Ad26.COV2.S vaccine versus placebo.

The DNA of the CDR3 is TGCGCCAGCAGCGGCGGCGGAGATCAGCCCCAGCATTTT. It codes for CASSGGGDQPQHF. The chain has TRBV5-1 and TRBJ1-5; unclear D gene. CDR1 SGHRS and CDR2 YFSETQ come from the germline V gene. The V end was cut by 4 bases, the J end by 5 bases, with 10 bases between. There are 13 residues in the CDR3.